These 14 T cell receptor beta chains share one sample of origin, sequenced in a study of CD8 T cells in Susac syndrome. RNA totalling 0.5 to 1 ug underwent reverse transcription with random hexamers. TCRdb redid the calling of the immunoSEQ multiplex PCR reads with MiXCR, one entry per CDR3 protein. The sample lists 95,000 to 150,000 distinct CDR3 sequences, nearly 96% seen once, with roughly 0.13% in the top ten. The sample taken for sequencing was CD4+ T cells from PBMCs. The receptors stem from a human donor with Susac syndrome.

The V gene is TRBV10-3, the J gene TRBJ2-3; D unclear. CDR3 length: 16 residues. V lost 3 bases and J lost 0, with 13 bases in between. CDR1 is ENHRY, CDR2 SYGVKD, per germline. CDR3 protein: CAISDVNVDSTDTQYF. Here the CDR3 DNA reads TGTGCCATCAGTGATGTCAATGTCGACAGCACAGATACGCAGTATTTT.

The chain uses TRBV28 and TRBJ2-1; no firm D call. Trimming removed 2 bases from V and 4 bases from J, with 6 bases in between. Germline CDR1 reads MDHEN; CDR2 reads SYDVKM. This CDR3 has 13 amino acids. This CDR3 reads CASSLERYNEQFF. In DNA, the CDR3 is TGTGCCAGCAGTTTAGAAAGATACAATGAGCAGTTCTTC.

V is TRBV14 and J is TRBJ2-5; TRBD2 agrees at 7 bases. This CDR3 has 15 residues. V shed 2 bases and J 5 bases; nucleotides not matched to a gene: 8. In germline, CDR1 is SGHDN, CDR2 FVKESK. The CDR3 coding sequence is TGTGCCAGCAGCCAAAGCCTTGGGCGGGGGGAGACCCAGTACTTC. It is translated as CASSQSLGRGETQYF.

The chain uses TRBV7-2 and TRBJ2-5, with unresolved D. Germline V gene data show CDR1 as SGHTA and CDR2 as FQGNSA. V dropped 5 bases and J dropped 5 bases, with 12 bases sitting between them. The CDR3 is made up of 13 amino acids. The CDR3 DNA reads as TGTGCCAGCAGCCCGATGTTCGGCGAGACCCAGTACTTC. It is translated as CASSPMFGETQYF. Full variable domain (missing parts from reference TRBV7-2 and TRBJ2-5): GAGVSQSPSNKVTEKGKDVELRCDPISGHTALYWYRQSLGQGLEFLIYFQGNSAPDKSGLPSDRFSAERTGGSVSTLTIQRTQQEDSAVYLCASSPMFGETQYFGPGTRLLVL.

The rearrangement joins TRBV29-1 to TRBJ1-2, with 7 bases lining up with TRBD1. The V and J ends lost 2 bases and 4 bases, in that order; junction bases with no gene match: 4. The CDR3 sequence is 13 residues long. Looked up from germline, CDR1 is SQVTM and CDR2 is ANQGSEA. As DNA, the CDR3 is TGCAGCGTTGAACACGGGACAGCCTATGGCTACACCTTC. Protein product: CSVEHGTAYGYTF.

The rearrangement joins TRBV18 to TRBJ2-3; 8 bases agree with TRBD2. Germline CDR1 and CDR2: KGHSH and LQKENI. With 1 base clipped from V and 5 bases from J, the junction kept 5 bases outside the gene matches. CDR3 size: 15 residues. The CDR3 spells CASSPQAGDGDTQYF. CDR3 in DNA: TGTGCCAGCTCACCACAAGCGGGAGATGGAGATACGCAGTATTTT.

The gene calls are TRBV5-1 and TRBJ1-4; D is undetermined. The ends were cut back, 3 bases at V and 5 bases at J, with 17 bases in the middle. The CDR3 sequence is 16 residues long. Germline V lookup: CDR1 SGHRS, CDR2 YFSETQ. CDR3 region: CASSSGAGRENEKLFF. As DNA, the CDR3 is TGCGCCAGCAGCTCCGGAGCAGGACGGGAAAATGAAAAACTGTTTTTT. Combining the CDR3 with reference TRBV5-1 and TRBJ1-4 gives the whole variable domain KAGVTQTPRYLIKTRGQQVTLSCSPISGHRSVSWYQQTPGQGLQFLFEYFSETQRNKGNFPGRFSGRQFSNSRSEMNVSTLELGDSALYLCASSSGAGRENEKLFFGSGTQLSVL.

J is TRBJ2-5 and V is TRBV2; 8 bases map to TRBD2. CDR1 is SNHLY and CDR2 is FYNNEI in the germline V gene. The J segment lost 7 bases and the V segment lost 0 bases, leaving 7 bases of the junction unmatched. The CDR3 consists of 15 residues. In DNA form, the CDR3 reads TGTGCCAGCAGTGAAGCGGGAGCGGGAGTAGGGACCCAGTACTTC. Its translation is CASSEAGAGVGTQYF.

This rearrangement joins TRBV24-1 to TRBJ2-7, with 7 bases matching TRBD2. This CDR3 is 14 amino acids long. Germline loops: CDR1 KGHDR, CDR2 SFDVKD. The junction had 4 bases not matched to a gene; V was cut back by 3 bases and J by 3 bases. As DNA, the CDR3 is TGTGCCACCAGTGATAGTGGGGGGGTCTACGAGCAGTACTTC. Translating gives CATSDSGGVYEQYF.

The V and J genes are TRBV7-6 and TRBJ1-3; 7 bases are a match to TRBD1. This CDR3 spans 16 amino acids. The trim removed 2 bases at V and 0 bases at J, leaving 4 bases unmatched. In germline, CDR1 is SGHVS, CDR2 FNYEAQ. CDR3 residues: CASSLPGTDSGNTIYF. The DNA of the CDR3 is TGTGCCAGCAGCTTACCTGGGACAGACTCTGGAAACACCATATATTTT.

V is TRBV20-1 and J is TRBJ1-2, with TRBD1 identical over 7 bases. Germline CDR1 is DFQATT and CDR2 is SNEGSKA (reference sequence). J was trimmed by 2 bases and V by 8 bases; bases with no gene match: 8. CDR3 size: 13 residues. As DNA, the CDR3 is TGCAGTCCGAAGGGACAGACAAACTATGGCTACACCTTC. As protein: CSPKGQTNYGYTF.

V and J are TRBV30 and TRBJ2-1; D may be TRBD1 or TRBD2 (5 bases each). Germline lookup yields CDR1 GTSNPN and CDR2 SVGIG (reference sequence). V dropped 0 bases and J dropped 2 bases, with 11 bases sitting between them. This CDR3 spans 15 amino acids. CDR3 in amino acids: CAWSVGGVAYNEQFF. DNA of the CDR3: TGTGCCTGGAGTGTTGGGGGAGTCGCCTACAATGAGCAGTTCTTC.

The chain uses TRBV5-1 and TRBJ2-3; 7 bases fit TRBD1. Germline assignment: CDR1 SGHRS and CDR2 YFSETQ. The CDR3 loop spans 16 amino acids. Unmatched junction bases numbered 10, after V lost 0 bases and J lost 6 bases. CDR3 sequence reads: CASSLGPETGLDTQYF. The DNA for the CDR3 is TGCGCCAGCAGCTTGGGACCCGAGACAGGGCTTGATACGCAGTATTTT.

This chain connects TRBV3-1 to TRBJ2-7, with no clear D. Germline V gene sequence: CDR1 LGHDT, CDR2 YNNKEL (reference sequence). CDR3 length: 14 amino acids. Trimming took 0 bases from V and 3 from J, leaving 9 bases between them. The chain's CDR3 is CASSQDVKSYEQYF. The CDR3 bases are TGTGCCAGCAGCCAAGATGTCAAAAGCTACGAGCAGTACTTC.